This TCR beta chain derives from a study of blood T cell repertoires in COVID-19. Study in general: Researchers got acute and convalescent COVID-19 samples from the United States, Italy and Spain.

The data were produced by immunoSEQ multiplex PCR, yet TCRdb's version contains in-frame clones alone and is incomplete. Found here are around 160,000 clones, roughly 84% of them singletons; the top ten hold 4.5% to 6%. This CDR3 is built from 13 residues. V lost 0 bases, J lost 6 bases, and 6 bases lay in between. Germline loops: CDR1 MNHEY, CDR2 SVGEGT. The chain is built from TRBV6-2 or TRBV6-3 and TRBJ1-5, with unresolved D. Sequences were obtained from PBMCs or T cells enriched from blood (not recorded which). The TCR originated in a woman in her forties or fifties who had been exposed to COVID-19. CDR3 sequence reads: CASSYSIGQPQHF. The CDR3 DNA reads as TGTGCCAGCAGTTACTCCATCGGTCAGCCCCAGCATTTT.